The clone carrying this T cell receptor (beta chain) was counted a few times. This entry is derived from a study of T-cell reconstitution after alpha-beta-depleted transplantation in children. It was with unique molecular identifiers that the TCRbeta library was prepared. Using its own MiXCR run on the PCR reads, TCRdb lists one record per CDR3 protein. The table lists about 500,000 distinct CDR3 sequences, about 30% of them singletons. V lost 1 base and J lost 4, with 12 bases in between. Germline values: CDR1 SGDLS, CDR2 YYNGEE. This CDR3 contains 15 residues. The specimen comprised PBMCs from the stem cell graft donor, sampled from the stem cell graft. This sequence originates from a human donor who donated a stem cell graft to a child with aplastic anemia. V usage is TRBV9 and J usage is TRBJ2-1; the D gene is possibly TRBD2 (6 bases). The CDR3 region has the DNA TGTGCCAGCAGCGTATCAAGAGGAGGGTACAATGAGCAGTTCTTC. Encoded protein: CASSVSRGGYNEQFF.